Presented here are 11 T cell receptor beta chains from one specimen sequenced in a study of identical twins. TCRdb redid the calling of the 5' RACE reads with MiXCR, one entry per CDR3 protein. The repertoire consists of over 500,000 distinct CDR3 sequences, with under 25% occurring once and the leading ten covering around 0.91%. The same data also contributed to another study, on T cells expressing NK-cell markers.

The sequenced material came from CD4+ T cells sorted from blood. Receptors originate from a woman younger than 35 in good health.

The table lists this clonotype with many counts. CDR3 coding DNA: TGCAGTGCTAGGGGGGTTGAGCAGTTCTTC. Residues: CSARGVEQFF. This chain joins TRBV20-1 and TRBJ2-1; D possibly uses TRBD1 or TRBD2 (5 bases each). V lost 3 bases to trimming and J lost 9 bases, with 6 bases between them. This CDR3 is built from 10 residues. Germline values: CDR1 DFQATT, CDR2 SNEGSKA (reference sequence).

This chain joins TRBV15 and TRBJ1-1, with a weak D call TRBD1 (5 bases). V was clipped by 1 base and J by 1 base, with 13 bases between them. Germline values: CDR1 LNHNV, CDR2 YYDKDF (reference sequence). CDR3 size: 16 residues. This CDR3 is CATSRGGGRGNTEAFF. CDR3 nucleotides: TGTGCCACCAGCAGAGGGGGGGGTCGTGGGAACACTGAAGCTTTCTTT.

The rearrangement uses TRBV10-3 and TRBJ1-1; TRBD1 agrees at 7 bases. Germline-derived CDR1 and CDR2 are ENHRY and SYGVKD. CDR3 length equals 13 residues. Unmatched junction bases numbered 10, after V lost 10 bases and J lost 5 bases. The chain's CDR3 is CASGLGGQTEAFF. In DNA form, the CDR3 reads TGTGCCAGCGGCCTAGGGGGCCAAACTGAAGCTTTCTTT.

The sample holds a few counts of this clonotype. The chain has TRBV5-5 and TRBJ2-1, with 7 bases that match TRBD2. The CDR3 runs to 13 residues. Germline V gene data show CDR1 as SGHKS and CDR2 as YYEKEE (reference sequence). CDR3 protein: CRTGLADYNEQFF. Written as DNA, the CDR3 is TGTCGCACTGGGCTAGCGGACTACAATGAGCAGTTCTTC.

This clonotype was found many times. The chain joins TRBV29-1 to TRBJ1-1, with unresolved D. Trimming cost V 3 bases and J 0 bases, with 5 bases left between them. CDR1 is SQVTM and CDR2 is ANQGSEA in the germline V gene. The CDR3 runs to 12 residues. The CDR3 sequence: CSVDGLNTEAFF. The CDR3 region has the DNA TGCAGCGTTGATGGGTTGAACACTGAAGCTTTCTTT. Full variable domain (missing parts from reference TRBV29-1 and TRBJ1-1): SAVISQKPSRDICQRGTSLTIQCQVDSQVTMMFWYRQQPGQSLTLIATANQGSEATYESGFVIDKFPISRPNLTFSTLTVSNMSPEDSSIYLCSVDGLNTEAFFGQGTRLTVV.

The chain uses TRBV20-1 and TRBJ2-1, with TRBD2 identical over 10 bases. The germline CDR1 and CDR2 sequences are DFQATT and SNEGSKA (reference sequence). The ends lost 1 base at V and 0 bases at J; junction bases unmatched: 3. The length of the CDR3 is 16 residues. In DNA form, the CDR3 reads TGCAGTGCTAGAGGACTAGCGGGCAGCTCCTACAATGAGCAGTTCTTC. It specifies CSARGLAGSSYNEQFF.

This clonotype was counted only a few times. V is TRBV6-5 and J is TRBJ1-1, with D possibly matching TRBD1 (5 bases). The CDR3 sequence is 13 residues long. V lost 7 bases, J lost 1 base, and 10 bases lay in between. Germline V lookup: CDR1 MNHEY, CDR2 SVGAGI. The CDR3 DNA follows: TGTGCCAGCACTTCGGGGGGGAACACTGAAGCTTTCTTT. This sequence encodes CASTSGGNTEAFF.

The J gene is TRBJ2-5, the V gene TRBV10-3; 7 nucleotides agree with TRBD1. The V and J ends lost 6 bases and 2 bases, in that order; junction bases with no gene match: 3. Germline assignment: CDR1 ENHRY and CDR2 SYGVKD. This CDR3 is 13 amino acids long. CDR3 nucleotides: TGTGCCATCAGAGGACAGGTACAAGAGACCCAGTACTTC. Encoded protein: CAIRGQVQETQYF.

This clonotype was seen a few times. The DNA of the CDR3 is TGTGCCAGCACTTCAACTGGACTAGCGGCAGAGACCCAGTACTTC. Protein sequence: CASTSTGLAAETQYF. The chain employs TRBV9 and TRBJ2-5, with 10 positions matching TRBD2. This CDR3 has 15 amino acids. Per the germline V gene, CDR1 is SGDLS and CDR2 is YYNGEE. J was trimmed by 4 bases and V by 6 bases; bases with no gene match: 9.

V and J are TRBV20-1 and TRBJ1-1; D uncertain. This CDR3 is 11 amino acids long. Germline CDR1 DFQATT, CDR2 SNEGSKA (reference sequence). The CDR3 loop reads CSAYRNTEAFF. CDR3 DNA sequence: TGCAGCGCTTACAGGAACACTGAAGCTTTCTTT.

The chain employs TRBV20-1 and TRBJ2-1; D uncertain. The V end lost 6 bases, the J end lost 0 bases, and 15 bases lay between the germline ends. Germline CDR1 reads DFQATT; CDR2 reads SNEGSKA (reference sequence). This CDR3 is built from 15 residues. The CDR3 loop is CSAPQLSVSYNEQFF. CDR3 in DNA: TGCAGTGCCCCCCAGTTAAGCGTCTCCTACAATGAGCAGTTCTTC.